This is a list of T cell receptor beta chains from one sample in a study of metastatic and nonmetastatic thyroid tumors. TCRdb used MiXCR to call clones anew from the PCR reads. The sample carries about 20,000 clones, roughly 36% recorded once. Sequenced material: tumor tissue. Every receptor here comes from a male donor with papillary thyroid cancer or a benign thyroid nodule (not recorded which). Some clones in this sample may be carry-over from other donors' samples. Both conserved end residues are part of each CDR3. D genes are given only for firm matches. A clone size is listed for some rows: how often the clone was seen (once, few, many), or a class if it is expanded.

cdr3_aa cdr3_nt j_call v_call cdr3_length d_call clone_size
CSARGRGQGAHGYTF TGCAGTGCTAGAGGGAGGGGACAGGGGGCGCATGGCTACACCTTC TRBJ1-2 TRBV20-1 15 TRBD1 once
CASSYLETDTQYF TGTGCCAGCAGTTACTTGGAGACAGATACGCAGTATTTT TRBJ2-3 TRBV6-2/TRBV6-3 13 . .
CASSPAGDSHYEQYF TGTGCCAGCTCACCTGCCGGAGACAGTCACTACGAGCAGTACTTC TRBJ2-7 TRBV18 15 . .
CSARDPRGPGWEAFF TGCAGTGCTAGAGATCCAAGGGGCCCCGGTTGGGAAGCTTTCTTT TRBJ1-1 TRBV20-1 15 . medium-sized
CASSPYHGGAFTGELFF TGTGCCAGCAGCCCCTACCACGGGGGCGCTTTTACCGGGGAGCTGTTTTTT TRBJ2-2 TRBV7-8 17 . medium-sized
CASSLVPAGENEQFF TGTGCCAGCAGCTTAGTTCCAGCGGGAGAGAATGAGCAGTTCTTC TRBJ2-1 TRBV11-2 15 TRBD2 many
CARGRGANVLTF TGTGCCAGAGGTCGGGGGGCCAACGTACTGACTTTC TRBJ2-6 TRBV9 12 . .
CASSQAGTGYGYTF TGTGCCAGCAGCCAAGCAGGGACTGGCTATGGCTACACCTTC TRBJ1-2 TRBV14 14 . many
CARSYSTQWSKEEYF TGTGCCCGCAGTTACTCAACACAGTGGTCGAAAGAGGAGTACTTC TRBJ2-7 TRBV6-2/TRBV6-3 15 . .
CASSQVRGAGATRNTEAFF TGTGCCAGCAGCCAAGTTCGGGGGGCAGGGGCCACTCGCAACACTGAAGCTTTCTTT TRBJ1-1 TRBV14 19 . many
CSVVGRNGYTF TGCAGCGTTGTCGGTCGAAACGGCTACACCTTC TRBJ1-2 TRBV29-1 11 . medium-sized
CATSDDGIRASF TGTGCCACCAGTGACGACGGAATCCGGGCCAGCTTC TRBJ1-2 TRBV24-1 12 . .
CASSTQGACNEQFF TGCGCCAGCAGCACACAGGGGGCCTGTAATGAGCAGTTCTTC TRBJ2-1 TRBV5-1 14 TRBD1 .
CASSLVTEPVNYGYSF TGTGCCAGCAGTTTAGTCACTGAGCCTGTTAACTATGGCTACTCCTTC TRBJ1-2 TRBV28 16 . .
CASSSPPGFDNEQFF TGTGCCAGCAGTTCCCCTCCGGGATTTGACAATGAGCAGTTCTTC TRBJ2-1 TRBV6-1 15 . medium-sized
CASRRSTEAFF TGTGCCAGCAGGCGGAGCACTGAAGCTTTCTTT TRBJ1-1 TRBV2 11 . many
CASSSRNSPLHF TGTGCCAGCAGCTCCCGAAATTCACCCCTCCACTTT TRBJ1-6 TRBV9 12 . many
CASSRTLQGPFLFGYTF TGTGCCAGCAGTCGGACCCTCCAGGGGCCCTTCCTTTTCGGCTACACCTTC TRBJ1-2 TRBV28 17 . few
CASSGVQETQYF TGTGCCAGTAGTGGGGTTCAAGAGACCCAGTACTTC TRBJ2-5 TRBV19 12 . few
CASSVDEWGGDTQYF TGTGCCAGCAGCGTCGACGAGTGGGGAGGAGATACGCAGTATTTT TRBJ2-3 TRBV9 15 . once
CASSAPGLAGDTQYF TGTGCCAGCAGTGCTCCGGGACTAGCAGGAGATACGCAGTATTTT TRBJ2-3 TRBV11-1 15 TRBD2 .
CASSLEGSFYTEAFF TGCGCCAGCAGCTTGGAAGGGTCGTTTTACACTGAAGCTTTCTTT TRBJ1-1 TRBV5-1 15 . .
CPISQDSAGGMGTQYF TGCCCCATCAGCCAAGATAGCGCGGGAGGCATGGGTACGCAGTATTTT TRBJ2-3 TRBV4-1 16 TRBD2 .
CASSLNGGPYNEQFF TGTGCCAGCAGCCTGAACGGGGGCCCCTACAATGAGCAGTTCTTC TRBJ2-1 TRBV14 15 . .
CASSPRQGASVGVVYEQYF TGTGCCAGCAGCCCCCGGCAGGGGGCGTCAGTAGGAGTTGTCTACGAGCAGTACTTC TRBJ2-7 TRBV13 19 TRBD1 medium-sized
CASSPSCEQYF TGTGCCAGCAGTCCTTCCTGCGAGCAGTACTTC TRBJ2-7 TRBV6-2/TRBV6-3 11 . .
CASSLMGYTGELFF TGTGCCAGCAGCTTAATGGGTTACACCGGGGAGCTGTTTTTT TRBJ2-2 TRBV7-6 14 . .
CASSPLAGEAETQYF TGTGCCAGCAGTCCTCTAGCGGGAGAAGCAGAGACCCAGTACTTC TRBJ2-5 TRBV6-4 15 TRBD2 .
CASKGQPNEKLFF TGTGCCAGTAAGGGACAGCCTAATGAAAAACTGTTTTTT TRBJ1-4 TRBV19 13 TRBD1 many
CIAAGTANTGELFF TGCATTGCAGCCGGTACGGCAAACACCGGGGAGCTGTTTTTT TRBJ2-2 TRBV20-1 14 . once
CASSLYGLNTEAFF TGTGCCAGCAGCTTGTACGGGCTGAACACTGAAGCTTTCTTT TRBJ1-1 TRBV7-6 14 . many
CSARTTGSNNSPLHF TGCAGTGCTAGAACCACAGGGTCCAATAATTCACCCCTCCACTTT TRBJ1-6 TRBV20-1 15 . many
CASEDRGRAGSFYEQYF TGTGCCAGCGAAGACAGGGGGCGAGCGGGAAGTTTCTACGAGCAGTACTTC TRBJ2-7 TRBV6-1 17 TRBD1 few
CASSPMFSGGTDTQYF TGTGCCAGCTCCCCGATGTTTAGCGGAGGCACAGATACGCAGTATTTT TRBJ2-3 TRBV18 16 . many
CAIKSGSNYEHYF TGCGCCATCAAGAGCGGCTCAAACTACGAGCATTACTTC TRBJ2-7 TRBV10-2 13 . few